These T cell receptor beta chains were read from a single sample in a study of tumor-infiltrating lymphocytes in primary liver carcinoma. TCRdb called the multiplex PCR reads again in MiXCR, with one record for every CDR3 protein. Of 95,000 to 100,000 distinct CDR3 sequences listed, approximately 70% are singletons. Sequenced material: liver tumor tissue from sampling region 2. The receptors derive from a woman in her sixties with primary liver carcinoma and hepatitis B virus infection. CDR3s include the opening cysteine and the closing phenylalanine or tryptophan. The order of the fields is D gene, clone size, CDR3 length, V gene, J gene, CDR3 protein, CDR3 DNA. D genes are given only for firm matches. A clone size is listed for some rows: how often the clone was seen (once, few, many), or a class if it is expanded.

TRBD2	-	17	TRBV11-2	TRBJ2-5	CASSLVPSGRIERTQYF	TGTGCCAGCAGCTTAGTTCCGAGCGGGAGAATCGAGCGGACCCAGTACTTC
-	many	17	TRBV12-3/TRBV12-4	TRBJ2-1	CASSSNRGKGTYNEQFF	TGTGCCAGCAGTTCCAATAGGGGGAAAGGGACCTACAATGAGCAGTTCTTC
TRBD2	few	19	TRBV28	TRBJ2-2	CASNSLSGTSGSFSGELFF	TGTGCCAGCAATAGTTTATCCGGGACTAGCGGGAGCTTCTCCGGGGAGCTGTTTTTT
-	-	14	TRBV7-9	TRBJ1-6	CASSSVIRDSPLHF	TGTGCCAGCAGCTCTGTAATCCGGGATTCACCCCTCCACTTT
-	-	14	TRBV11-3	TRBJ2-1	CASSLDNQVMEQFF	TGCGCCAGCAGCTTAGATAACCAAGTAATGGAGCAGTTCTTC
-	-	11	TRBV6-1	TRBJ1-2	CTNRANYGYTF	TGTACCAACAGAGCCAACTATGGCTACACCTTC
-	-	13	TRBV7-9	TRBJ2-7	CASSFPNTYEQYF	TGTGCCAGCAGCTTCCCCAATACCTACGAGCAGTACTTC
-	many	15	TRBV5-4	TRBJ1-1	CASSLKTGSDGEAFF	TGTGCCAGCAGCTTGAAAACAGGGTCAGATGGTGAAGCTTTCTTT
TRBD2	many	16	TRBV29-1	TRBJ2-3	CSVARTSGDSTDTQYF	TGCAGCGTTGCCCGGACTAGCGGGGATAGCACAGATACGCAGTATTTT
TRBD2	-	19	TRBV29-1	TRBJ2-1	CSVAGTSGRVGRSYNEQFF	TGCAGCGTTGCCGGGACTAGCGGGAGGGTGGGTAGATCCTACAATGAGCAGTTCTTC
-	few	17	TRBV11-3	TRBJ2-1	CARSLGFGGPSYNEQFF	TGTGCCCGCAGCTTAGGGTTCGGCGGACCTTCCTACAATGAGCAGTTCTTC
-	medium-sized	15	TRBV11-3	TRBJ2-7	CASSFSPRDGYEQYF	TGTGCCAGCAGCTTCTCCCCCCGGGACGGCTACGAGCAGTACTTC
-	-	15	TRBV6-1	TRBJ2-5	CASSAMRDFLETQYF	TGTGCCAGCAGTGCAATGAGGGACTTCTTGGAGACCCAGTACTTC
-	many	12	TRBV29-1	TRBJ2-5	CSVARDLETQYF	TGCAGCGTTGCCCGGGACTTAGAGACCCAGTACTTC
-	-	12	TRBV12-3/TRBV12-4	TRBJ2-3	CANSLRPYTQYF	TGTGCCAACAGCCTTCGGCCGTATACGCAGTATTTT
TRBD1	-	16	TRBV28	TRBJ1-2	CASTPRLRGRCYGYTF	TGTGCCAGCACCCCCCGCTTAAGGGGGCGTTGTTATGGCTACACCTTC
TRBD2	-	19	TRBV5-1	TRBJ2-1	CASGSTSGWASYSYNEQFF	TGCGCCAGCGGCTCCACTAGCGGGTGGGCCTCCTACTCTTACAATGAGCAGTTCTTC
TRBD2	-	15	TRBV19	TRBJ2-6	CASNIAGAGANVLTF	TGTGCCAGTAATATAGCGGGGGCTGGGGCCAACGTCCTGACTTTC
TRBD2	-	16	TRBV6-5	TRBJ2-1	CTSSYSTSGRAIEQFF	TGTACCAGCAGTTACTCTACTAGCGGGAGGGCCATTGAGCAGTTCTTC
TRBD2	-	17	TRBV4-2	TRBJ2-7	CASSQVMTSEKPYEQYF	TGTGCCAGCAGCCAAGTAATGACTAGCGAGAAGCCTTACGAGCAGTACTTC
-	-	15	TRBV6-1	TRBJ2-3	CVSRVGDSVTDTQYF	TGTGTCAGCAGAGTAGGTGACAGTGTTACAGATACGCAGTATTTT
TRBD1	-	15	TRBV20-1	TRBJ2-3	CSANPGQGGRDTQYF	TGCAGTGCAAATCCGGGACAGGGGGGTCGAGATACGCAGTATTTT
-	-	13	TRBV29-1	TRBJ2-5	CGVEGSARETQHF	TGCGGCGTTGAAGGGTCTGCAAGAGAGACCCAGCACTTC
TRBD2	-	15	TRBV29-1	TRBJ2-1	CSVTGTSRGFNEQFF	TGTAGCGTGACCGGGACTAGCAGGGGCTTCAATGAGCAGTTCTTC
-	-	16	TRBV7-8	TRBJ1-1	CACSLVTGASDTEAFF	TGTGCCTGCAGCTTAGTCACCGGGGCATCTGACACTGAAGCTTTCTTT
-	-	15	TRBV14	TRBJ2-7	CASSLTPGQHYVQHF	TGTGCCAGCAGCCTAACACCCGGACAGCACTACGTGCAGCACTTC
TRBD2	-	17	TRBV11-2	TRBJ2-1	CASSVDLVAGGPNKQFF	TGTGCCAGCAGCGTAGATCTGGTAGCGGGAGGGCCGAATAAGCAGTTCTTC
-	-	15	TRBV12-3/TRBV12-4	TRBJ2-3	CANSPRATLVDTQYF	TGTGCCAACAGTCCCCGCGCGACCCTCGTAGATACTCAGTATTTT
-	-	14	TRBV6-5	TRBJ2-5	CARSVEGGLWPRYF	TGTGCCAGGAGCGTGGAGGGGGGCCTTTGGCCCCGATACTTC
TRBD2	-	15	TRBV11-2	TRBJ2-3	CASSSGLAGLDTQYF	TGTGCCAGCAGCTCGGGACTAGCGGGACTGGATACACAGTATTTT
-	-	13	TRBV29-1	TRBJ2-3	CSVMWGNTDTQYF	TGCAGTGTGATGTGGGGGAACACAGATACGCAGTATTTT
-	many	16	TRBV10-3	TRBJ1-1	CAISGGQGRGNTEAFF	TGTGCCATCAGTGGTGGGCAGGGGAGGGGGAACACTGAAGCTTTCTTT
TRBD1	-	14	TRBV5-1	TRBJ2-5	CANSSQGDRETQYF	TGCGCCAACAGCTCACAGGGGGATCGGGAGACCCAGTACTTC
-	-	13	TRBV2	TRBJ1-4	CASRQGGNEKLFF	TGTGCCAGCAGACAGGGAGGGAATGAAAAACTGTTTTTT
-	many	12	TRBV6-5	TRBJ2-7	CASRQGAYEQYF	TGTGCCAGTCGCCAAGGGGCCTACGAGCAGTACTTC
-	-	15	TRBV11-2	TRBJ1-2	CASDLDPGANYGYTF	TGTGCCAGCGACTTAGACCCAGGGGCCAACTATGGCTACACCTTT
-	many	14	TRBV6-2/TRBV6-3	TRBJ2-7	CASTTVGPSYEQYF	TGTGCCAGCACGACAGTAGGACCTTCCTACGAGCAGTACTTC
-	-	14	TRBV30	TRBJ2-7	CAWELFGRTYGQYF	TGTGCCTGGGAGTTATTCGGGAGAACCTACGGGCAGTACTTC
-	-	16	TRBV6-2/TRBV6-3	TRBJ2-7	CTSSQDRFKLNYEQYF	TGTACCAGCAGCCAGGACCGGTTTAAATTAAACTACGAGCAGTACTTC
-	-	17	TRBV11-2	TRBJ2-1	CASRLDPRSFSCNEQFF	TGTGCCAGCCGCTTAGATCCCAGGAGTTTTTCCTGCAATGAACAGTTCTTC
-	many	13	TRBV30	TRBJ1-1	CAWSDGDATEAFF	TGTGCCTGGAGTGATGGAGACGCCACTGAAGCTTTCTTT
TRBD1	many	13	TRBV29-1	TRBJ2-4	CSVEGDSRNIQYF	TGCAGCGTTGAAGGGGACAGTCGGAACATTCAGTACTTC